One T cell receptor (beta chain) is described in this entry. The target of this receptor is not known. Base qualities are not recorded, but no much larger clone differs from it by a single base. This entry is derived from a study of T cell responses to AZD1222 COVID-19 vaccine (dated by TCRdb to the early 2020s). About the full investigation: Because spike-specific TCR depth and breadth did not differ between the two schedules, AZD1222 recipients who got a second dose at roughly 4 weeks were pooled with those who got a second dose at roughly 12 weeks. Trial participants were enrolled by age into subgroups of 18-55, 56-69 and 70-plus years, and around 140, 26 and 57 TCR-sequenced participants, respectively, were included in these subgroups. A total of roughly 240 trial participants underwent TCR sequencing, of whom 200 to 220 received two doses of AZD1222 and 26 received two doses of the MenACWY control vaccine. Overall study results and their limits: Only five to seven AZD1222 recipients were SARS-CoV-2 seropositive at baseline, limiting conclusions about previously exposed vaccinees. The 56-69-year group was small, and its depth increase did not reach significance, likely because of low power. After two AZD1222 doses, spike-specific TCR breadth and depth were significantly higher than at day 0 and than in MenACWY recipients. Participants were mostly white British, with more females than males. The authors suggested clonal diversity may have been underestimated. CD4 TCRs associated with the vaccine covered the entire spike protein, and the dominant responses were in regions 160-218 and 743-854. Reportedly, close to half of the unique spike-specific TCRs recognized epitopes lying outside the regions that are mutated in the B.1.351 and B.1.1.7 variants. No day 14 peak-response samples were available, so repertoires were characterized only after the peak T cell response.

The meaning of the sample's time point label: baseline before first vaccination. The vaccinee samples were drawn from two UK trials, COV001 and COV002, one of which was a single-blind randomized controlled phase 2/3 trial testing AZD1222 (ChAdOx1 nCoV-19) in healthy adults. Trial participant PBMC samples were collected at day 0 and day 28 after the second dose for TCRbeta chain sequencing. The CDR3 regions of human TCRbeta chains were analyzed by immunosequencing. The source study handled its data this way. TCRs in the repertoires were compared against a reference library of SARS-CoV-2-specific TCRs that had been generated with the MIRA antigen-specificity platform. Breadth was defined as the fraction of unique TCRs that were SARS-CoV-2-associated. Depth was defined as the fraction of total T cells that were SARS-CoV-2-associated. Using the MIRA data, each spike-specific TCR was assigned both to the spike region to which the TCR was reactive and to a CD4 or CD8 class. Log10-transformed breadth and depth values were compared by one-way ANOVA with Sidak's multiple comparisons tests. What TCRdb holds here is the immuneACCESS table cut down to in-frame rearrangements. Part of the clones is not present; checked against another copy, under half of the missing clones reflect an unresolved V gene, and the others are unexplained. The V and J calls and clone size are taken from that table; D and trimming were inferred from the DNA. Here the sample has 140,000 to 150,000 clones; 80% to 95% occur a single time. More than 3.5% of the sample goes to the ten largest clones.

Sequencing used peripheral blood, obtained on day 0 of AZD1222 vaccination. This clonotype was sampled from an adult in good health.

The nucleotides read TGTGCCAGCTCACCTGCACTGAGCGGAAACACCATATATTTT. Its coded protein is CASSPALSGNTIYF. The chain is encoded by TRBV18 joined to TRBJ1-3, with no confident D gene call. V is shortened by 3 bases, J by 4 bases, and the region joining them spans 10 bases. CDR1 is given as KGHSH and CDR2 as LQKENI, both from the germline V gene. Inclusive of the bounding cysteine and phenylalanine, the CDR3 is 14 residues long. Only the CDR3 region is kept as DNA, spanning 42 bases read in frame from base 1.